This T cell receptor (beta chain) was found in a study of blood T cell repertoires in COVID-19. Clones were read by immunoSEQ multiplex PCR, and TCRdb kept only the in-frame ones, dropping some. This table has 210,000 or so clones, over 80% appearing once. Clinical histories supplied by participants themselves formed the basis of cohort assignment. The TCR was taken from a woman in her twenties or thirties who had been exposed to COVID-19. The sequenced sample was PBMCs or T cells enriched from blood (not recorded which).

The CDR3 DNA is TGTGCCAGCAGTTTTCTCGATAGCGGGAAGTCCGGGGAGCTGTTTTTT. Residues: CASSFLDSGKSGELFF. The chain couples TRBV27 to TRBJ2-2; TRBD2 agrees at 8 bases. J gave up 6 bases and V 3 bases, and 9 bases lay outside the gene matches. The CDR3 runs 16 residues. Germline CDR1 is MNHEY and CDR2 is SMNVEV (reference sequence).